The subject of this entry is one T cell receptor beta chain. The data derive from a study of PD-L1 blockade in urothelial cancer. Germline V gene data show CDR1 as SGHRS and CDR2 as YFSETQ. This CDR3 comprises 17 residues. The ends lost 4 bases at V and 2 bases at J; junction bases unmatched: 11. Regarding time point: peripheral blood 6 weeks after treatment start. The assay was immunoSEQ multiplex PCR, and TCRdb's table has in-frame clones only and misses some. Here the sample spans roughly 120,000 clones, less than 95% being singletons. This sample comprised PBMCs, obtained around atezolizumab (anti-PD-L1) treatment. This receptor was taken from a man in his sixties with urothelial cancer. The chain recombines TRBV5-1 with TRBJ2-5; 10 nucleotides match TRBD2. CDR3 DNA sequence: TGCGCCAGCAGCCCGAGTCCCGGAGCGGGGGGGCAAGAGACCCAGTACTTC. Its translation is CASSPSPGAGGQETQYF.